Presented here are 32 T cell receptor beta chains from one specimen sequenced in a study of Graves' ophthalmopathy and Graves' hyperthyroidism. Investigators amplified TCR beta CDR3 regions from RNA transcripts. First-round RT-PCR employed HTBI primers, with a second-round multiplex PCR after it. TCRdb re-analysed the multiplex PCR reads in MiXCR, keeping a single row per CDR3 protein. Of hundreds of thousands of distinct CDR3 sequences listed, 22% are singletons. The sample was peripheral blood. These receptors originate from a woman aged 18-35 years with stable Graves' hyperthyroidism. Some clones in this sample may be carry-over from other donors' samples.

This clonotype showed up many times. The V and J genes are TRBV5-1 and TRBJ2-2; tentatively, D is TRBD2 (5 bases). V lost 0 bases, J lost 4 bases, and 19 bases lay in between. The CDR3 totals 18 residues. From germline, CDR1 is SGHRS and CDR2 YFSETQ. The CDR3 spells CASSLGRMASGATGELFF. Here the CDR3 DNA reads TGCGCCAGCAGCTTGGGACGTATGGCCAGCGGCGCCACCGGGGAGCTGTTTTTT.

V is TRBV6-2 or TRBV6-3 and J is TRBJ2-7; possibly TRBD2 for D (5 bases). V dropped 5 bases and J dropped 3 bases, with 11 bases sitting between them. Germline CDR1 is MNHEY and CDR2 is SVGEGT. The CDR3 has 13 residues. CDR3 protein: CASSHPGFYEQYF. For the CDR3, the DNA is TGTGCCAGCAGTCACCCGGGATTCTACGAGCAGTACTTC.

J is TRBJ2-7 and V is TRBV15; 7 bases fit TRBD1. This CDR3 contains 15 residues. CDR1 is LNHNV and CDR2 is YYDKDF in the germline V gene (reference sequence). J lost 4 bases, V lost 3 bases, and 9 bases had no gene match. CDR3: CATSRRQGKVYEQYF. DNA of the CDR3: TGTGCCACCAGCAGGCGACAGGGAAAGGTTTACGAGCAGTACTTC.

This clonotype appeared a few times. V usage is TRBV12-3 or TRBV12-4 and J usage is TRBJ1-2, with unresolved D. This CDR3 comprises 13 residues. V lost 6 bases and J 8 bases, leaving 16 bases between the germline ends. The CDR3 sequence is CASSRNTLRGYTF. For the CDR3, the DNA is TGTGCCAGCAGCCGAAACACTTTGAGGGGCTACACCTTC.

The chain combines TRBV12-3 or TRBV12-4 with TRBJ1-2, with TRBD1 as a possible D gene (5 bases). This CDR3 has 15 residues. V lost 10 bases and J lost 2, with 20 bases in between. This CDR3 is CATRDWNGRNYGYTF. The CDR3 bases are TGTGCCACCAGGGATTGGAACGGTCGAAACTATGGCTACACCTTC.

This clonotype has at least ten counts. J is TRBJ2-2 and V is TRBV3-1; D is uncertain. Germline lookup yields CDR1 LGHDT and CDR2 YNNKEL (reference sequence). The CDR3 covers 11 residues. V was pared by 6 bases and J by 5 bases, with 4 bases between. CDR3 DNA: TGTGCCAGCAGTGAGACCGGGGAGCTGTTTTTT. It specifies CASSETGELFF.

There are many counts of this clonotype. V and J are TRBV30 and TRBJ1-2; D may be TRBD1 (5 bases). The CDR3 sequence is 13 residues long. The V gene lost 4 bases and the J gene lost 8 bases, with 17 bases spanning the gap. Germline lookup yields CDR1 GTSNPN and CDR2 SVGIG (reference sequence). CDR3 in DNA: TGTGCCTGGAACCAGGGCACTAACTGGGGCTACACCTTC. This codes for CAWNQGTNWGYTF.

This clonotype was recorded at least ten times. V is TRBV19 and J is TRBJ1-5; the D is unclear. The CDR3 is 15 amino acids. Looked up from germline, CDR1 is LNHDA and CDR2 is SQIVND (reference sequence). Between the trimmed V and J ends, which lost 5 bases and 1 base, there was a span of 12 bases. The DNA of the CDR3 is TGTGCCAGTAGTCCCGGGAAGAGGAGCAATCAGCCCCAGCATTTT. This encodes CASSPGKRSNQPQHF. The variable domain in full, with the rest retrieved from reference TRBV19 and TRBJ1-5, is DGGITQSPKYLFRKEGQNVTLSCEQNLNHDAMYWYRQDPGQGLRLIYYSQIVNDFQKGDIAEGYSVSREKKESFPLTVTSAQKNPTAFYLCASSPGKRSNQPQHFGDGTRLSIL.

The V and J genes are TRBV20-1 and TRBJ2-4, with TRBD1 identical over 12 bases. The CDR3 consists of 15 residues. V lost 2 bases, J lost 6 bases, and 5 bases stayed unmatched. CDR1 is DFQATT and CDR2 is SNEGSKA in the germline V gene (reference sequence). DNA for the CDR3: TGCAGTGCTAGACCCGGGACAGGGGGCTTAAACATTCAGTACTTC. This gives the protein CSARPGTGGLNIQYF.

The chain joins TRBV6-5 to TRBJ2-5, with D perhaps matching TRBD1 or TRBD2 (5 bases each). This CDR3 region has 15 residues. V shed 0 bases and J shed 2 bases, with 10 bases lying between them. Germline V gene lookup returns CDR1 MNHEY and CDR2 SVGAGI. CDR3 DNA sequence: TGTGCCAGCAGTTACTCGGGGACCGGGCAAGAGACCCAGTACTTC. This gives the protein CASSYSGTGQETQYF.

The V and J genes are TRBV20-1 and TRBJ1-5; the match to TRBD1 covers 8 bases. This CDR3 spans 15 amino acids. Germline CDR1 and CDR2: DFQATT and SNEGSKA (reference sequence). V shed 1 base, J shed 11 bases, and the junction held 13 bases outside the gene matches. CDR3 residues: CSARAYDRGPGTQHF. As DNA, the CDR3 is TGCAGTGCTAGAGCATACGACAGGGGCCCGGGGACCCAGCATTTT.

This clonotype has a count of ten or more. The rearrangement links TRBV18 to TRBJ2-7; D remains unclear. The length of the CDR3 is 11 residues. V gave up 6 bases and J gave up 5 bases, with 8 bases separating them. CDR1 is KGHSH, CDR2 LQKENI, per germline. In DNA, the CDR3 is TGTGCCAGCTCCCCCAAGGACGAGCAGTACTTC. It codes for CASSPKDEQYF.

V gene TRBV12-3 or TRBV12-4 combines with J gene TRBJ1-2; tentatively, D is TRBD1 (5 bases). The CDR3 is 13 residues long. Trimming left V 3 bases short and J 10 bases short, with 15 bases between. In DNA, the CDR3 is TGTGCCAGCAGTTTCGGGAGGGGATCGGTCTACACCTTC. Residues: CASSFGRGSVYTF.

This chain uses TRBV9 with TRBJ1-1; maybe TRBD1 (5 bases). The CDR3 contains 14 residues. The germline CDR1 and CDR2 sequences are SGDLS and YYNGEE. The V gene lost 2 bases and the J gene lost 4 bases, with 12 bases spanning the gap. The CDR3 spells CASSVGGSVTEAFF. In nucleotides, the CDR3 is TGTGCCAGCAGCGTCGGGGGATCCGTCACTGAAGCTTTCTTT. Based on the CDR3 plus reference TRBV9 and TRBJ1-1, the full variable domain is DSGVTQTPKHLITATGQRVTLRCSPRSGDLSVYWYQQSLDQGLQFLIQYYNGEERAKGNILERFSAQQFPDLHSELNLSSLELGDSALYFCASSVGGSVTEAFFGQGTRLTVV.

The chain recombines TRBV28 with TRBJ2-5, with unresolved D. This CDR3 spans 16 amino acids. Trimming took off 7 bases at V and 4 bases at J, with 22 bases between the two ends. CDR1 is MDHEN and CDR2 is SYDVKM in the germline V gene. CDR3 amino acids: CASNPVGQARAETQYF. The CDR3 DNA follows: TGTGCCAGCAACCCCGTCGGGCAGGCGAGAGCAGAGACCCAGTACTTC.

This clonotype was picked up a small number of times. J is TRBJ1-2 and V is TRBV6-2 or TRBV6-3; perhaps TRBD1 as D (5 bases). V was shortened by 7 bases and J by 2 bases, with 14 bases between the two germline ends. This CDR3 is 14 amino acids long. CDR1 is MNHEY and CDR2 is SVGEGT in the germline V gene. The CDR3 DNA sequence: TGTGCCAGCACCGACCGGGGGACCAACTATGGCTACACCTTC. Residues: CASTDRGTNYGYTF.

In its sample, this clonotype was seen a few times. This rearrangement joins TRBV2 to TRBJ1-3, with a possible D match to TRBD1 (6 bases). The CDR3 runs to 17 residues. V was trimmed by 4 bases and J by 1 base, leaving 17 bases between them. Looked up from germline, CDR1 is SNHLY and CDR2 is FYNNEI. CDR3 residues: CASSGRQVFQSGNTIYF. CDR3 DNA sequence: TGTGCCAGCAGTGGCAGACAGGTTTTTCAGTCTGGAAACACCATATATTTT.

V usage is TRBV19 and J usage is TRBJ2-2; tentative D call: TRBD2 (5 bases). The CDR3 totals 13 residues. Germline CDR1 reads LNHDA; CDR2 reads SQIVND (reference sequence). Trimming took off 7 bases at V and 8 bases at J, with 14 bases between the two ends. The CDR3 protein is CASIDVRRGELFF. For the CDR3, the DNA is TGTGCCAGTATCGATGTCAGGAGGGGGGAGCTGTTTTTT.

This clonotype came up many times. The V gene is TRBV6-1, the J gene TRBJ1-5; D is ambiguous. Germline lookup yields CDR1 MNHNS and CDR2 SASEGT. Trimming removed 1 base from V and 7 bases from J, with 14 bases in between. This CDR3 is 15 amino acids long. CDR3 region: CASSEVSGRGQPQHF. The DNA of the CDR3 is TGTGCCAGCAGTGAAGTGAGCGGGCGCGGCCAGCCCCAGCATTTT.

In this sample, this clonotype turned up many times. The chain is built from TRBV5-1 and TRBJ1-2, with 7 bases matching TRBD1. The CDR3 covers 17 residues. The germline CDR1 and CDR2 sequences are SGHRS and YFSETQ. Trimming at V came to 4 bases and at J to 1 base, leaving 13 bases not matched to a gene. This CDR3 reads CASSESGTDLLNYGYTF. The CDR3 coding sequence is TGCGCCAGCAGCGAATCCGGGACAGACTTACTTAACTATGGCTACACCTTC.

This clonotype was seen a handful of times. The chain has TRBV3-1 and TRBJ1-6, with D perhaps TRBD1 (5 bases). This CDR3 has 17 residues. Trimming left V 0 bases short and J 2 bases short, with 11 bases between. Germline CDR1 is LGHDT and CDR2 is YNNKEL (reference sequence). The CDR3 nucleotides read TGTGCCAGCAGCCAAGATCCCGTCAGGGCCTATAATTCACCCCTCCACTTT. Translating gives CASSQDPVRAYNSPLHF.

This clonotype has at least ten counts. This chain links TRBV10-3 with TRBJ1-1, with 7 nucleotides matching TRBD1. CDR3 length: 12 residues. V gave up 2 bases and J gave up 11 bases; unmatched junction bases: 5. Germline loops: CDR1 ENHRY, CDR2 SYGVKD. The CDR3 bases are TGTGCCATCAGTGAGAAGGGGGCTAAGGCTTTCTTT. It specifies CAISEKGAKAFF.

At least ten counts were recorded for this clonotype. The chain has TRBV14 and TRBJ1-1; no clear D. The CDR3 loop spans 13 amino acids. V lost 1 base and J 1 base, leaving 4 bases between the germline ends. The germline CDR1 and CDR2 sequences are SGHDN and FVKESK. Here the CDR3 reads CASSQVRNTEAFF. Here the CDR3 DNA reads TGTGCCAGCAGCCAAGTGCGGAACACTGAAGCTTTCTTT.

This clonotype was detected many times. The gene calls are TRBV10-3 and TRBJ1-5; the D gene is possibly TRBD1 (5 bases). From germline, CDR1 is ENHRY and CDR2 SYGVKD. The CDR3 is 16 amino acids. The V end was cut by 2 bases, the J end by 2 bases, with 13 bases between. Written as DNA, the CDR3 is TGTGCCATCAGTGAGGGTGACGCGGGGGGCAATCAGCCCCAGCATTTT. Its protein product is CAISEGDAGGNQPQHF.

This clonotype appeared a single time. This CDR3 is missing its conserved last phenylalanine or tryptophan, likely due to a read error. This chain connects TRBV5-1 to TRBJ1-2, with D unclear. This CDR3 is built from 15 residues. Germline-derived CDR1 and CDR2 are SGHRS and YFSETQ. Trimming left V 4 bases short and J 3 bases short, with 16 bases between. The CDR3 sequence is CASSPDPSTDYGYTV. The CDR3 bases are TGCGCCAGCAGCCCTGACCCTTCGACGGACTATGGCTACACCGTC.

This clonotype was found many times. J is TRBJ2-5 and V is TRBV20-1, with 11 positions matching TRBD2. The CDR3 has 17 residues. Germline values: CDR1 DFQATT, CDR2 SNEGSKA (reference sequence). After removal of 6 bases from V and 1 base from J, the junction contained 13 bases not matched to a gene. The CDR3 is CSASPISGGAVQETQYF. The CDR3 DNA reads as TGCAGTGCCAGCCCCATTAGCGGGGGGGCCGTCCAAGAGACCCAGTACTTC.

In its sample, this clonotype was seen many times. The rearrangement joins TRBV15 to TRBJ2-7, with 8 bases identical to TRBD1. Germline loops: CDR1 LNHNV, CDR2 YYDKDF (reference sequence). The CDR3 is 12 residues long. J gave up 10 bases and V 3 bases, and 5 bases lay outside the gene matches. The CDR3 reads CATSSNRGNQYF. Written as DNA, the CDR3 is TGTGCCACCAGCAGTAACAGGGGGAATCAGTACTTC.

The sample holds many counts of this clonotype. V and J are TRBV6-2 or TRBV6-3 and TRBJ2-5; 14 bases align to TRBD2. CDR3 size: 19 residues. V dropped 2 bases and J dropped 2; count of bases not matched to a gene: 10. CDR1 and CDR2 from the germline V gene are MNHEY and SVGEGT. The CDR3 bases are TGTGCCAGCAGTTACATGCCCGGACTAGCGGGGGGCATGCAAGAGACCCAGTACTTC. Translation: CASSYMPGLAGGMQETQYF.

The rearrangement uses TRBV6-1 and TRBJ2-7; tentative D call: TRBD1 (6 bases). This CDR3 comprises 13 residues. Germline CDR1 MNHNS, CDR2 SASEGT. Trimming shortened V by 7 bases and J by 5 bases, and 15 bases separated the two germline ends. The chain's CDR3 is CASTAGEGDEQYF. The CDR3 DNA is TGTGCCAGCACGGCAGGGGAAGGGGACGAGCAGTACTTC.

In this sample, this clonotype turned up many times. The genes are TRBV12-5 and TRBJ1-1; TRBD1 aligns across 8 bases. The CDR3 loop spans 14 amino acids. CDR1 and CDR2 from the germline V gene are LGHNT and FRNRAP. V lost 1 base, J lost 11 bases, and 9 bases stayed unmatched. The DNA for the CDR3 is TGTGCTAGTGGTTTGGGCGGAGGCAGGGGGCAGGCTTTCTTT. Protein: CASGLGGGRGQAFF.

The table lists this clonotype with many counts. The V gene is TRBV30, the J gene TRBJ1-2; D is ambiguous. There are 12 residues in the CDR3. Looked up from germline, CDR1 is GTSNPN and CDR2 is SVGIG (reference sequence). V was clipped by 0 bases and J by 6 bases, with 8 bases between them. In DNA, the CDR3 is TGTGCCTGGAGTGTTGGAGGGAATGGCTACACCTTC. Its protein product is CAWSVGGNGYTF.

In its sample, this clonotype was seen many times. The chain has TRBV6-2 or TRBV6-3 and TRBJ1-5, with TRBD1 matching 11 bases. V gave up 11 bases and J gave up 0 bases; unmatched junction bases: 15. The CDR3 spans 18 residues. Per the germline V gene, CDR1 is MNHEY and CDR2 is SVGEGT. The CDR3 region has the DNA TGTGCCTACAAGGGGCTGGACAGGGGGCTTGATAGCAATCAGCCCCAGCATTTT. It is translated as CAYKGLDRGLDSNQPQHF.